This T cell receptor (beta chain) was observed in a study of shared clonotypes between healthy human individuals. Study results and caveats: Sampling included only blood; tissue repertoires likely differ.

On this clone: Antigen specificity is unknown.

Libraries were prepared by immunoSEQ multiplex PCR; TCRdb keeps only in-frame clonotypes and omits some of them. The sample gives more than 550,000 clones, around 91% of which show up once; 34% is in the top ten. CDR1 is SGHRS, CDR2 YFSETQ, per germline. V lost 3 bases and J 4 bases, leaving 19 bases between the germline ends. CDR3 length: 16 amino acids. Sequencing was performed on memory CD8+ T cells from PBMCs. Subset in this sample: CD45RO+ cells pooled with CCR7-negative TemRA cells. The genes are TRBV5-1 and TRBJ1-1, with a tentative D call TRBD1 (5 bases). The receptor was derived from a man between 18 and 35 years old in good health. Some clones in this sample may be carry-over from other donors' samples. CDR3 protein: CASSSDLGLGATEAFF. The CDR3 DNA reads as TGCGCCAGCAGCTCGGATCTGGGACTAGGGGCCACTGAAGCTTTCTTT.